The 18 T cell receptor beta chains in this list originate from one sample, sequenced in a study of blood T cell repertoires in COVID-19. TCRdb keeps only in-frame clones here, not all; method: immunoSEQ multiplex PCR. The sample lists 250,000 or so clones, about nine tenths occurring once. Source material: peripheral blood. The receptors stem from a man aged 25 to 40 with COVID-19, enrolled during active disease.

The chain combines TRBV6-5 with TRBJ2-5; TRBD2 agrees at 9 bases. In germline, CDR1 is MNHEY, CDR2 SVGAGI. V was pared by 6 bases and J by 4 bases, with 3 bases of the junction left unmatched. CDR3 size: 13 residues. The CDR3 sequence is CASRRAGGETQYF. DNA of the CDR3: TGTGCCAGCAGACGAGCGGGGGGAGAGACCCAGTACTTC.

The chain joins TRBV6-5 to TRBJ1-1; no firm D call. CDR1 and CDR2 from the germline V gene are MNHEY and SVGAGI. This CDR3 is built from 13 residues. Trimming left V 3 bases short and J 0 bases short, with 5 bases between. The CDR3 loop reads CASSYTLNTEAFF. CDR3 nucleotides: TGTGCCAGCAGTTATACACTGAACACTGAAGCTTTCTTT.

This sequence joins TRBV19 and TRBJ1-2, with 9 bases identical to TRBD1. Germline values: CDR1 LNHDA, CDR2 SQIVND (reference sequence). The V and J ends lost 3 bases and 6 bases, in that order; junction bases with no gene match: 8. This CDR3 is built from 15 residues. The CDR3 coding sequence is TGTGCCAGTAGTATCTCGGGACAGGGTTCCGATGGCTACACCTTC. Amino acids: CASSISGQGSDGYTF.

As concerns this clone: At one boundary the junction diverges from the germline segment, which might be a read error. The genes are TRBV11-2 and TRBJ2-1; D unresolved. The CDR3 is 13 amino acids. The germline V gene encodes CDR1 SGHAT and CDR2 FQNNGV. The CDR3 loop reads CASSLDLKEQIVF. The CDR3 DNA follows: TGTGCCAGCAGCTTAGACTTAAAGGAACAGATAGTCTTC.

The chain links TRBV6-5 to TRBJ2-7, with unresolved D. Germline CDR1 MNHEY, CDR2 SVGAGI. V was cut by 4 bases and J by 3 bases, with 16 bases left in between. The CDR3 runs to 15 residues. CDR3 amino acids: CASSSTLNNDYEQYF. CDR3 coding DNA: TGTGCCAGCAGTTCAACTCTAAATAACGACTACGAGCAGTACTTC.

The rearrangement uses TRBV29-1 and TRBJ1-2, with 8 bases fitting TRBD1. The CDR3 runs to 15 residues. Germline V gene lookup returns CDR1 SQVTM and CDR2 ANQGSEA. J gave up 2 bases and V 3 bases, and 8 bases lay outside the gene matches. The CDR3 sequence: CSVETQGARNYGYTF. CDR3 bases: TGCAGCGTTGAGACTCAGGGGGCTCGGAACTATGGCTACACCTTC.

This clone was counted between two and nine times. Distinct nucleotide sequences in the sample also encode this CDR3. The rearrangement uses TRBV10-3 and TRBJ1-2, with D possibly TRBD1 on 5 matching bases. There are 14 residues in the CDR3. Per the germline V gene, CDR1 is ENHRY and CDR2 is SYGVKD. Trimming took 0 bases from V and 2 from J, leaving 7 bases between them. CDR3 amino acids: CAISESTANYGYTF. In DNA form, the CDR3 reads TGTGCCATCAGTGAGTCGACAGCAAACTATGGCTACACCTTC.

This chain joins TRBV5-5 and TRBJ1-4; 9 positions match TRBD1. V was pared by 4 bases and J by 2 bases, with 6 bases of the junction left unmatched. Germline CDR1 and CDR2: SGHKS and YYEKEE (reference sequence). This CDR3 has 16 residues. The CDR3 DNA is TGTGCCAGCAGCCCCCGGGACAGGGCCACTAATGAAAAACTGTTTTTT. Translation: CASSPRDRATNEKLFF.

This clone has just one count. The V gene is TRBV3-1 (or the pseudogene TRBV3-2), the J gene TRBJ2-5, with 11 bases lining up with TRBD1. Per germline, CDR1 LGHDT and CDR2 YNNKEL (reference sequence). The CDR3 has 16 amino acids. Trimming took 2 bases from V and 4 from J; bases not matched to a gene: 6. CDR3 nucleotides: TGTGCCAGCAGCCAACGGACAGGGGGCAGGGGAGAGACCCAGTACTTC. Translated: CASSQRTGGRGETQYF.

This chain uses TRBV6-5 with TRBJ1-5; D may be TRBD1 (6 bases). Germline CDR1 reads MNHEY; CDR2 reads SVGAGI. This CDR3 contains 15 residues. The ends were cut back, 7 bases at V and 0 bases at J, with 13 bases in the middle. CDR3 sequence reads: CASTTDSLSNQPQHF. CDR3 nucleotide sequence: TGTGCCAGCACAACGGACAGTCTTAGCAATCAGCCCCAGCATTTT.

The J gene is TRBJ2-4, the V gene TRBV24-1; tentative D call: TRBD2 (6 bases). The CDR3 extends over 15 amino acids. Trimming cost V 4 bases and J 3 bases, with 12 bases left between them. The germline V gene has CDR1 KGHDR and CDR2 SFDVKD. In DNA form, the CDR3 reads TGTGCCACCAGTGACGGAGGGGATAACAAAAACATTCAGTACTTC. This encodes CATSDGGDNKNIQYF.

A single count supports this clone. The chain has TRBV5-4 and TRBJ2-5; 15 bases are shared with TRBD2. The CDR3 runs 16 residues. Trimming removed 4 bases from V and 3 bases from J; junction bases left unmatched: 4. Germline CDR1 SGHNT, CDR2 YYREEE (reference sequence). CDR3 residues: CASSPGLAGGKETQYF. CDR3 sequence (DNA): TGTGCCAGCAGCCCTGGACTAGCGGGGGGGAAAGAGACCCAGTACTTC.

This rearrangement joins TRBV9 to TRBJ1-5, with a possible D match to TRBD1 (6 bases). V was shortened by 3 bases and J by 7 bases, with 17 bases between the two germline ends. CDR1 SGDLS and CDR2 YYNGEE come from the germline V gene. There are 15 residues in the CDR3. The CDR3 loop reads CASSETGQSWQPQHF. The CDR3 nucleotides read TGTGCCAGCAGCGAGACAGGACAGTCTTGGCAGCCCCAGCATTTT.

V gene TRBV11-2 combines with J gene TRBJ1-5, with D uncertain. The CDR3 covers 13 residues. From germline, CDR1 is SGHAT and CDR2 FQNNGV. The ends were cut back, 3 bases at V and 1 base at J, with 4 bases in the middle. CDR3 sequence reads: CASSLRSNQPQHF. CDR3 in DNA: TGTGCCAGCAGCTTGAGGAGCAATCAGCCCCAGCATTTT.

The J gene is TRBJ2-7, the V gene TRBV5-1; 7 nucleotides align to TRBD1. The CDR3 runs 17 residues. Trimming removed 2 bases from V and 2 bases from J; junction bases left unmatched: 13. Germline CDR1 SGHRS, CDR2 YFSETQ. CDR3 loop: CASSFSSGQVVPYEQYF. DNA for the CDR3: TGCGCCAGCAGCTTCAGCTCAGGACAGGTGGTTCCCTACGAGCAGTACTTC.

The chain employs TRBV19 and TRBJ1-2; D is possibly TRBD1 (5 bases). This CDR3 has 13 amino acids. V shed 3 bases and J shed 6 bases, with 11 bases lying between them. CDR1 and CDR2 (germline): LNHDA, SQIVND (reference sequence). CDR3 sequence reads: CASSMGPGNGYTF. CDR3 bases: TGTGCCAGTAGTATGGGGCCAGGGAATGGCTACACCTTC.

This chain uses TRBV7-9 with TRBJ2-2; TRBD1 agrees at 7 bases. V lost 5 bases to trimming and J lost 4 bases; unmatched junction nucleotides: 16. CDR3 length: 18 residues. Germline CDR1 is SEHNR and CDR2 is FQNEAQ (reference sequence). Here the CDR3 reads CASSKIIPRTGPTGELFF. The CDR3 region has the DNA TGTGCCAGCAGCAAAATCATCCCGAGGACAGGACCCACCGGGGAGCTGTTTTTT.

The chain recombines TRBV5-1 with TRBJ1-1; D is undetermined. V lost 5 bases, J lost 1 base, and 6 bases lay in between. The CDR3 extends over 12 amino acids. The germline V gene encodes CDR1 SGHRS and CDR2 YFSETQ. The CDR3: CASSPENTEAFF. The DNA for the CDR3 is TGCGCCAGCAGTCCAGAGAACACTGAAGCTTTCTTT.